A selection of T cell receptor beta chains follows, all from one sample in a study of T cell responses to AZD1222 COVID-19 vaccine. Profiled with immunoSEQ multiplex PCR; TCRdb holds only in-frame clones, not every one. The sample has approximately 150,000 clones, 85% to 90% seen once. The specimen was peripheral blood, collected 28 days after the second dose of the MenACWY control vaccine. The receptors stem from an adult who received the MenACWY meningococcal vaccine as a control. The CDR3 runs from the conserved cysteine through the conserved F or W.

TRBV10-3	TRBJ1-4	CATGQATNEKLFF
TRBV18	TRBJ2-7	CASSINFQAPEQYF
TRBV7-3	TRBJ1-1	CASSLGRNTEAFF
TRBV30	TRBJ2-1	CAWSVDPQGGYNEQFF
TRBV11-3	TRBJ2-3	CASSFPGVRTQYF
TRBV4-3	TRBJ1-2	CASSQVVGTGAGGYTF
TRBV7-9	TRBJ1-5	CASSPTGPNQPQHF
TRBV9	TRBJ2-6	CASSKGTAGANVLTF
TRBV5-1	TRBJ2-5	CASSLGFYSRPEETQYF
TRBV18	TRBJ1-1	CASSPGDSNTEAFF
TRBV18	TRBJ2-7	CASTASGSEQYF
TRBV25-1	TRBJ2-7	CASDPGTTGPKREYEQYF
TRBV19	TRBJ1-5	CASSVGGQAYQPQHF
TRBV14	TRBJ1-1	CASSEQGPEAFF
TRBV6-2/TRBV6-3	TRBJ1-1	CASSLDRINTEAFF
TRBV2	TRBJ2-7	CASGFSSYEQYF
TRBV5-8	TRBJ2-4	CASSLLGDTYYKGNIQYF
TRBV2	TRBJ1-1	CASRVWDRVTPGVPNTEAFF
TRBV10-1	TRBJ1-1	CASSDSGTDNTEAFF
TRBV12-3/TRBV12-4	TRBJ2-7	CASSLVYYEQYF
TRBV30	TRBJ2-4	CAWSVDRNIQYF
TRBV7-9	TRBJ1-5	CASSSPGGVNQPQHF
TRBV15	TRBJ1-2	CATSRETGGPYGYTF
TRBV7-9	TRBJ2-1	CASSLPGTYNEQFF
TRBV7-8	TRBJ2-1	CASSLTSGGQFF
TRBV4-3	TRBJ1-4	CASSPIRATNEKLFF
TRBV5-1	TRBJ1-6	CASKQGNSPLHF
TRBV30	TRBJ1-2	CAWSTKQGSLPYGYTF
TRBV11-2	TRBJ1-1	CASSLGAYTEAFF
TRBV19	TRBJ1-5	CASSAPKTGRSNQPQHF
TRBV18	TRBJ1-5	CASSPNRGTEPQHF
TRBV27	TRBJ2-4	CASKSFSDTPRGQNIQYF
TRBV28	TRBJ1-1	CASSLLGGERDTEAFF
TRBV28	TRBJ2-7	CASKYSYEQYF
TRBV30	TRBJ1-3	CAWSVRVGDTIYF
TRBV6-1	TRBJ2-7	CASSEGYSYEQYF
TRBV5-1	TRBJ2-7	CASSSLGQGIAYEQYF
TRBV7-8	TRBJ2-3	CASSSGGLAVTDTQYF
TRBV2	TRBJ2-2	CASLGLAGAGELFF
TRBV24-1	TRBJ1-1	CATEFGAEAFF
TRBV7-2	TRBJ2-3	CASSLKRGGTVISTDTQYF
TRBV19	TRBJ1-5	CASRWGSDRRDGQPQHF
TRBV3-1/TRBV3-2	TRBJ1-2	CASRTGGFGGYTF
TRBV29-1	TRBJ2-5	CSAEGQGTRTQYF
TRBV18	TRBJ2-7	CASSPDRRAYEQYF
TRBV12-3/TRBV12-4	TRBJ1-1	CASSLASGAAFF
TRBV5-4	TRBJ1-6	CASSIQGSYNSPLHF
TRBV4-3	TRBJ2-1	CASSQERAANEQFF
TRBV6-5	TRBJ1-1	CASSPRPEFTEAFF
TRBV24-1	TRBJ2-4	CATSDQDDSGGSYTLLAKNIQYF
TRBV28	TRBJ2-5	CASSRGHIETQYF
TRBV7-2	TRBJ2-7	CASSLSAGANYEQYF